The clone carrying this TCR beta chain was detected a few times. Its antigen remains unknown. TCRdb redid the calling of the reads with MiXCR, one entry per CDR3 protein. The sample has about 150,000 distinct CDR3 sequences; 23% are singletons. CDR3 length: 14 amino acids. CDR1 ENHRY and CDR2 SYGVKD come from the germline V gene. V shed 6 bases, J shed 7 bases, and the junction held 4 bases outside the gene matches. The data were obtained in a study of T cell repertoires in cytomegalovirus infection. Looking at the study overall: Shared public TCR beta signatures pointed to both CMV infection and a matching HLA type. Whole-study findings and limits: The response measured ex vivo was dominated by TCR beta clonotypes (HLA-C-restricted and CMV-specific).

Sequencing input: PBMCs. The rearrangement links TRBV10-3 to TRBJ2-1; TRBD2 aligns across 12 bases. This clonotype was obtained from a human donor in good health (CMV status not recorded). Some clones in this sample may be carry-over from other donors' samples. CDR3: CAISRLAGVNEQFF. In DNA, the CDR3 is TGTGCCATCAGCCGACTAGCGGGAGTTAATGAGCAGTTCTTC.